The rows below give T cell receptor beta chains drawn from one sample of a study of shared clonotypes between healthy human individuals. TCRdb keeps only in-frame clones here, not all; method: immunoSEQ multiplex PCR. Altogether over 800,000 clones are present, 80% to 95% being singletons, with the ten largest covering approximately 25%. Material for sequencing was naive CD8+ T cells sorted from blood. The receptors were gathered from a man aged 25 to 40 in good health. Both conserved end residues are part of each CDR3. D genes are given only for firm matches. Only some rows state a clone size, as once, few, many or a class for expanded clones.

v_call	clone_size	d_call	j_call	cdr3_aa	cdr3_nt
TRBV28	once	.	TRBJ1-3	CASSLGISGNTIYF	TGTGCCAGCAGTTTAGGCATATCTGGAAACACCATATATTTT
TRBV13	.	TRBD1	TRBJ2-5	CASSLGLPGQGETQYF	TGTGCCAGCAGCTTAGGCCTACCGGGACAGGGGGAGACCCAGTACTTC
TRBV29-1	.	.	TRBJ2-3	CSVEGLNTDTQYF	TGCAGCGTCGAGGGACTGAACACAGATACGCAGTATTTT
TRBV28	.	TRBD1	TRBJ1-5	CASSPRDRGRWEPQHF	TGTGCCAGCAGTCCCCGGGACAGGGGGCGGTGGGAGCCCCAGCATTTT
TRBV14	.	TRBD2	TRBJ2-5	CASSHGAGGQETQYF	TGTGCCAGCAGCCATGGAGCGGGAGGCCAAGAGACCCAGTACTTC
TRBV7-2	.	TRBD2	TRBJ2-7	CASSLGSSGTSSYEQYF	TGTGCCAGCAGCTTAGGTTCTAGCGGGACGAGCTCCTACGAGCAGTACTTC
TRBV7-3	.	TRBD2	TRBJ2-7	CASSLAGGPYEQYF	TGTGCCAGCAGCCTAGCGGGAGGGCCCTACGAGCAGTACTTC
TRBV27	.	TRBD1	TRBJ1-1	CASSYLTGTTEAFF	TGTGCCAGCAGTTACCTGACAGGGACCACTGAAGCTTTCTTT
TRBV19	.	.	TRBJ2-3	CASSAISGLSTDTQYF	TGTGCCAGTAGTGCTATTAGCGGACTTAGCACAGATACGCAGTATTTT
TRBV6-5	.	TRBD2	TRBJ2-5	CASSSAGGWETQYF	TGTGCCAGCAGTTCAGCGGGAGGGTGGGAGACCCAGTACTTC
TRBV6-1	.	.	TRBJ2-5	CASSVTGPQETQYF	TGTGCCAGCAGTGTCACGGGACCCCAAGAGACCCAGTACTTC
TRBV6-1	.	TRBD2	TRBJ2-1	CASSAGLEAYNEQFF	TGTGCCAGCAGTGCAGGACTAGAAGCCTACAATGAGCAGTTCTTC
TRBV10-2	few	.	TRBJ2-7	CASSDSYEQYF	TGCGCCAGCAGTGACTCATACGAGCAGTACTTC
TRBV11-2	.	TRBD2	TRBJ2-7	CASRTAGGPDEQYF	TGTGCCAGCAGAACAGCGGGAGGGCCTGACGAGCAGTACTTC
TRBV11-2	.	.	TRBJ2-7	CASSPATAHEYEQYF	TGTGCCAGCAGCCCGGCAACGGCCCACGAGTACGAGCAGTACTTC
TRBV28	once	.	TRBJ2-3	CASSPPNLNREVIIGTQYF	TGTGCCAGCAGTCCCCCAAACCTCAACAGGGAGGTCATTATAGGTACGCAGTATTTT